The rows below give T cell receptor beta chains drawn from one sample of a study of shared clonotypes between healthy human individuals. The data were produced by immunoSEQ multiplex PCR, yet TCRdb's version contains in-frame clones alone and is incomplete. The repertoire has nearly 1 million clones, about 80% of them found once; the top ten carry about 1.5%. The sample was memory CD4+ T cells sorted from blood. These receptors were obtained from a man between 18 and 35 years old in good health. CDR3s include the opening cysteine and the closing phenylalanine or tryptophan. D genes are given only for firm matches. Clone size is stated in some rows and not others, as once, few, many or a class when expanded.

v_gene: TRBV28; d_gene: TRBD1; abundance: .; j_gene: TRBJ2-2; CDR3aa: CASSYDRGRLLSTGELFF; CDR3nt: TGTGCCAGCAGTTATGACAGGGGGAGACTTTTGAGCACCGGGGAGCTGTTTTTT
v_gene: TRBV7-9; d_gene: .; abundance: once; j_gene: TRBJ1-1; CDR3aa: CASRKTANTEAFF; CDR3nt: TGTGCCAGCAGGAAAACAGCTAACACTGAAGCTTTCTTT
v_gene: TRBV6-6; d_gene: .; abundance: .; j_gene: TRBJ2-1; CDR3aa: CASSYLLDLGWQFF; CDR3nt: TGTGCCAGCAGTTATCTCCTGGACTTGGGGTGGCAGTTCTTC
v_gene: TRBV5-1; d_gene: .; abundance: .; j_gene: TRBJ1-5; CDR3aa: CASSYNGDQPQHF; CDR3nt: TGCGCCAGCAGCTACAACGGGGATCAGCCCCAGCATTTT
v_gene: TRBV11-2; d_gene: .; abundance: .; j_gene: TRBJ2-3; CDR3aa: CASSLEWSSDTQYF; CDR3nt: TGTGCCAGCAGCTTAGAGTGGTCCTCCGATACGCAGTATTTT
v_gene: TRBV5-1; d_gene: .; abundance: .; j_gene: TRBJ2-2; CDR3aa: CASTKMGVQAGELFF; CDR3nt: TGCGCCAGCACCAAGATGGGTGTGCAGGCGGGGGAGCTGTTTTTT
v_gene: TRBV19; d_gene: TRBD1; abundance: .; j_gene: TRBJ1-3; CDR3aa: CASRMGQPFSGNTIYF; CDR3nt: TGTGCCAGTCGAATGGGACAGCCTTTCTCTGGAAACACCATATATTTT
v_gene: TRBV11-2; d_gene: .; abundance: .; j_gene: TRBJ2-3; CDR3aa: CASSLHISRGSGTDTQYF; CDR3nt: TGTGCCAGCAGCTTACACATCTCCAGGGGAAGTGGCACAGATACGCAGTATTTT
v_gene: TRBV7-2; d_gene: TRBD2; abundance: .; j_gene: TRBJ2-3; CDR3aa: CASSQGLATDTQYF; CDR3nt: TGTGCCAGCAGCCAGGGACTAGCCACAGATACGCAGTATTTT
v_gene: TRBV29-1; d_gene: .; abundance: .; j_gene: TRBJ1-1; CDR3aa: CSVAIMNTEAFF; CDR3nt: TGCAGCGTTGCGATCATGAACACTGAAGCTTTCTTT
v_gene: TRBV19; d_gene: .; abundance: .; j_gene: TRBJ1-2; CDR3aa: CASSSVYGYTF; CDR3nt: TGTGCCAGTAGTTCTGTCTATGGCTACACCTTC
v_gene: TRBV11-3; d_gene: TRBD1; abundance: many; j_gene: TRBJ2-1; CDR3aa: CASSSLQGSEQFF; CDR3nt: TGTGCCAGCAGCTCCCTACAGGGGTCTGAGCAGTTCTTC
v_gene: TRBV5-1; d_gene: .; abundance: .; j_gene: TRBJ2-4; CDR3aa: CASSIDPTGTNIQYF; CDR3nt: TGCGCCAGCAGCATCGACCCGACGGGTACGAACATTCAGTACTTC
v_gene: TRBV30; d_gene: TRBD2; abundance: .; j_gene: TRBJ2-1; CDR3aa: CAWTSGGTEQFF; CDR3nt: TGTGCCTGGACTAGCGGGGGGACTGAGCAGTTCTTC
v_gene: TRBV5-1; d_gene: TRBD2; abundance: .; j_gene: TRBJ2-3; CDR3aa: CASSLHTSGGTDTQYF; CDR3nt: TGCGCCAGCAGCTTGCATACTAGCGGGGGCACAGATACGCAGTATTTT
v_gene: TRBV15; d_gene: .; abundance: .; j_gene: TRBJ2-1; CDR3aa: CATSRDHSRSNEQFF; CDR3nt: TGTGCCACCAGCAGAGATCACTCACGTTCAAATGAGCAGTTCTTC
v_gene: TRBV9; d_gene: TRBD1; abundance: .; j_gene: TRBJ2-3; CDR3aa: CASSAVVQGTDTQYF; CDR3nt: TGTGCCAGCAGCGCCGTGGTACAGGGGACAGATACGCAGTATTTT
v_gene: TRBV4-1; d_gene: TRBD2; abundance: .; j_gene: TRBJ2-7; CDR3aa: CASSQGLAGWGQQYF; CDR3nt: TGCGCCAGCAGCCAGGGTCTAGCGGGTTGGGGGCAGCAGTACTTC
v_gene: TRBV30; d_gene: .; abundance: .; j_gene: TRBJ1-2; CDR3aa: CAWSSRGPRGYTF; CDR3nt: TGTGCCTGGAGTTCACGGGGTCCGCGGGGCTACACCTTC
v_gene: TRBV6-1; d_gene: .; abundance: .; j_gene: TRBJ2-7; CDR3aa: CASWQLGREQYF; CDR3nt: TGTGCCAGCTGGCAGCTAGGGCGGGAGCAGTACTTC
v_gene: TRBV6-1; d_gene: .; abundance: few; j_gene: TRBJ2-1; CDR3aa: CASSDAAGLHLNEQFF; CDR3nt: TGTGCCAGCAGTGACGCTGCGGGACTGCACTTGAATGAGCAGTTCTTC
v_gene: TRBV9; d_gene: .; abundance: .; j_gene: TRBJ2-2; CDR3aa: CASSVEDYRTNTGELFF; CDR3nt: TGTGCCAGCAGCGTAGAAGACTACCGTACGAACACCGGGGAGCTGTTTTTT
v_gene: TRBV7-9; d_gene: .; abundance: .; j_gene: TRBJ1-2; CDR3aa: CASSSSAAGDGYTF; CDR3nt: TGTGCCAGCAGCTCTTCAGCGGCAGGGGATGGCTACACCTTC
v_gene: TRBV5-4; d_gene: .; abundance: .; j_gene: TRBJ2-2; CDR3aa: CASSLSGTGELFF; CDR3nt: TGTGCCAGCAGCTTGTCCGGTACCGGGGAGCTGTTTTTT
v_gene: TRBV7-2; d_gene: .; abundance: .; j_gene: TRBJ2-7; CDR3aa: CASSFPERAEQYF; CDR3nt: TGTGCCAGCAGCTTCCCGGAAAGGGCCGAGCAGTACTTC
v_gene: TRBV18; d_gene: TRBD1; abundance: few; j_gene: TRBJ1-1; CDR3aa: CASSPKTGDTEAFF; CDR3nt: TGTGCCAGCTCACCTAAGACAGGGGACACTGAAGCTTTCTTT
v_gene: TRBV2; d_gene: .; abundance: .; j_gene: TRBJ2-6; CDR3aa: CASSLNRVWGSGANVLTF; CDR3nt: TGTGCCAGCAGTCTCAACAGAGTGTGGGGGTCTGGGGCCAACGTCCTGACTTTC
v_gene: TRBV7-2; d_gene: .; abundance: few; j_gene: TRBJ1-1; CDR3aa: CASSLRQLMNTEAFF; CDR3nt: TGTGCCAGCAGCTTAAGACAGCTGATGAACACTGAAGCTTTCTTT
v_gene: TRBV30; d_gene: .; abundance: few; j_gene: TRBJ1-2; CDR3aa: CACNSKSNYGYTF; CDR3nt: TGTGCCTGCAACAGCAAATCTAACTATGGCTACACCTTC
v_gene: TRBV9; d_gene: .; abundance: .; j_gene: TRBJ2-1; CDR3aa: CASSPRGQGSTYNEQFF; CDR3nt: TGTGCCAGCAGCCCTAGGGGTCAGGGGTCCACCTACAATGAGCAGTTCTTC
v_gene: TRBV15; d_gene: .; abundance: .; j_gene: TRBJ2-1; CDR3aa: CATSRDNGPQFF; CDR3nt: TGTGCCACCAGCAGAGATAACGGCCCCCAGTTCTTC
v_gene: TRBV9; d_gene: TRBD1; abundance: few; j_gene: TRBJ1-4; CDR3aa: CASNRGGGEEKLFF; CDR3nt: TGTGCCAGCAACAGGGGAGGAGGGGAAGAAAAACTGTTTTTT
v_gene: TRBV18; d_gene: TRBD1; abundance: few; j_gene: TRBJ2-7; CDR3aa: CASSTTGQALDEQYF; CDR3nt: TGTGCCAGCTCAACCACGGGACAGGCCCTGGACGAGCAGTACTTC
v_gene: TRBV20-1; d_gene: .; abundance: .; j_gene: TRBJ2-7; CDR3aa: CSAGSGHEQYF; CDR3nt: TGCAGTGCTGGCAGCGGTCACGAGCAGTACTTC
v_gene: TRBV5-1; d_gene: .; abundance: .; j_gene: TRBJ2-7; CDR3aa: CASSLGVGNYEQYF; CDR3nt: TGCGCCAGCAGCTTAGGGGTAGGCAACTACGAGCAGTACTTC
v_gene: TRBV5-4; d_gene: .; abundance: .; j_gene: TRBJ2-1; CDR3aa: CASRYPGHNEQFF; CDR3nt: TGTGCCAGCAGGTATCCGGGACACAATGAGCAGTTCTTC
v_gene: TRBV9; d_gene: TRBD1; abundance: .; j_gene: TRBJ2-1; CDR3aa: CASSPRGGQGAIEQFF; CDR3nt: TGTGCCAGCAGCCCTAGGGGCGGACAGGGGGCAATAGAGCAGTTCTTC
v_gene: TRBV6-5; d_gene: .; abundance: .; j_gene: TRBJ2-5; CDR3aa: CASSYLGRPGGETQYF; CDR3nt: TGTGCCAGCAGTTACCTGGGCCGCCCTGGGGGAGAGACCCAGTACTTC
v_gene: TRBV6-1; d_gene: TRBD1; abundance: .; j_gene: TRBJ2-2; CDR3aa: CASSEPGQGKTGELFF; CDR3nt: TGTGCCAGCAGTGAACCGGGACAGGGGAAAACCGGGGAGCTGTTTTTT
v_gene: TRBV10-1; d_gene: TRBD1; abundance: .; j_gene: TRBJ1-3; CDR3aa: CASSSTRTGIGNTIYF; CDR3nt: TGCGCCAGCAGTTCTACCAGGACAGGGATCGGAAACACCATATATTTT
v_gene: TRBV5-4; d_gene: .; abundance: .; j_gene: TRBJ2-1; CDR3aa: CASSLTGYEQFF; CDR3nt: TGTGCCAGCAGCTTAACTGGCTATGAGCAGTTCTTC
v_gene: TRBV6-1; d_gene: .; abundance: .; j_gene: TRBJ1-1; CDR3aa: CASRREFNTEAFF; CDR3nt: TGTGCCAGCCGCAGGGAATTTAACACTGAAGCTTTCTTT
v_gene: TRBV6-1; d_gene: .; abundance: few; j_gene: TRBJ2-7; CDR3aa: CASSEGYGDSYEQYF; CDR3nt: TGTGCCAGCAGTGAAGGGTACGGGGACTCCTACGAGCAGTACTTC
v_gene: TRBV11-2; d_gene: TRBD2; abundance: .; j_gene: TRBJ2-7; CDR3aa: CASSGTSGTYEQYF; CDR3nt: TGTGCCAGCAGCGGGACTAGCGGTACCTACGAGCAGTACTTC
v_gene: TRBV5-8; d_gene: TRBD1; abundance: .; j_gene: TRBJ1-5; CDR3aa: CASSPGTGGGNQPQHF; CDR3nt: TGTGCCAGCAGCCCCGGGACAGGGGGGGGCAATCAGCCCCAGCATTTT
v_gene: TRBV7-9; d_gene: .; abundance: .; j_gene: TRBJ2-3; CDR3aa: CASSLGMSGGSTDTQYF; CDR3nt: TGTGCCAGCAGCTTAGGGATGAGTGGCGGGAGCACAGATACGCAGTATTTT
v_gene: TRBV7-9; d_gene: .; abundance: .; j_gene: TRBJ1-1; CDR3aa: CATRYNGGNTEAFF; CDR3nt: TGTGCCACCCGGTATAATGGAGGGAACACTGAAGCTTTCTTT
v_gene: TRBV5-4; d_gene: .; abundance: .; j_gene: TRBJ2-2; CDR3aa: CASSSVTDTGELFF; CDR3nt: TGTGCCAGCAGTTCCGTCACGGACACCGGGGAGCTGTTTTTT
v_gene: TRBV6-1; d_gene: .; abundance: .; j_gene: TRBJ1-1; CDR3aa: CASSEARSTEAFF; CDR3nt: TGTGCCAGCAGTGAAGCCAGGAGCACTGAAGCTTTCTTT
v_gene: TRBV9; d_gene: .; abundance: .; j_gene: TRBJ2-5; CDR3aa: CASSNRVNFQETQYF; CDR3nt: TGTGCCAGCAGCAACAGAGTAAACTTTCAAGAGACCCAGTACTTC
v_gene: TRBV5-1; d_gene: .; abundance: few; j_gene: TRBJ1-2; CDR3aa: CASSLAADYGYTF; CDR3nt: TGCGCCAGCAGCTTGGCGGCAGACTATGGCTACACCTTC
v_gene: TRBV2; d_gene: TRBD2; abundance: .; j_gene: TRBJ2-3; CDR3aa: CASSELAGGLKYF; CDR3nt: TGTGCCAGCAGTGAATTAGCGGGAGGTTTGAAGTATTTT
v_gene: TRBV29-1; d_gene: .; abundance: .; j_gene: TRBJ2-1; CDR3aa: CSVDIRGNEQFF; CDR3nt: TGCAGCGTTGATATCAGGGGCAATGAGCAGTTCTTC
v_gene: TRBV7-2; d_gene: .; abundance: .; j_gene: TRBJ1-5; CDR3aa: CASSRGAGFNQPQHF; CDR3nt: TGTGCCAGCAGTCGGGGCGCGGGATTCAATCAGCCCCAGCATTTT
v_gene: TRBV5-1; d_gene: .; abundance: .; j_gene: TRBJ1-1; CDR3aa: CASSFRPGRTTEAFF; CDR3nt: TGCGCCAGCAGCTTTCGGCCGGGGCGGACCACTGAAGCTTTCTTT